This T cell receptor beta chain was recorded in a study of blood T cell repertoires in COVID-19. This CDR3 spans 14 amino acids. CDR1 is SGDLS and CDR2 is YYNGEE in the germline V gene. V was pared by 0 bases and J by 4 bases, with 7 bases between. TCRdb's copy holds only in-frame clones and misses some; the assay was immunoSEQ multiplex PCR. The sample lists some 120,000 clones, less than 90% occurring once. V usage is TRBV9 and J usage is TRBJ2-2; D is ambiguous. This receptor was obtained from a man aged 25-45 years with acute or convalescent COVID-19. Sequencing was carried out using peripheral blood. CDR3 nucleotides: TGTGCCAGCAGCGTAGGCGGTCTCACCGGGGAGCTGTTTTTT. Translated: CASSVGGLTGELFF.